Listed here are 29 T cell receptor beta chains from one sample, sequenced in a study of neurological immune-mediated disorders (dated by TCRdb to the late 2010s). The method behind the library was 5' RACE. The sequencer listed for this sample is Illumina HiSeq 2500. TCRdb reprocessed the public reads (quality trimming at Q25 with fastp, clone calling with MiXCR) and kept in-frame beta chains. Each record represents a unique CDR3 protein, reported with the most common genes and DNA among its rows. Present in this sample are more than 45,000 distinct CDR3 sequences, over 4% of which were seen just once. The ten largest clones represent about 3.1% of the sample. The source material was PBMCs. These receptors came from a man between 45 and 60 years old with multiple sclerosis.

This clonotype was observed many times. This chain joins TRBV20-1 and TRBJ2-1; 9 bases are shared with TRBD2. Germline V CDR1 and CDR2: DFQATT, SNEGSKA (reference sequence). With 5 bases clipped from V and 9 bases from J, the junction kept 8 bases outside the gene matches. The CDR3 length is 13 residues. In DNA form, the CDR3 reads TGCAGTGCTCCCGGGACTAGCTTCACTGAGCAGTTCTTC. Its translation is CSAPGTSFTEQFF.

The chain couples TRBV4-1 to TRBJ2-7; TRBD2 might be the D (5 bases). The V gene lost 3 bases and the J gene lost 6 bases, with 15 bases spanning the gap. CDR3 size: 14 residues. Germline V gives CDR1 MGHRA, CDR2 YSYEKL. Written as DNA, the CDR3 is TGCGCCAGCAGCCATTCGGGAAAGGGTTCCGAGCAGTACTTC. Its translation: CASSHSGKGSEQYF.

This clonotype was detected a few times. The chain is built from TRBV12-3 or TRBV12-4 and TRBJ2-2; perhaps TRBD2 as D (6 bases). The CDR3 contains 16 residues. Trimming took 5 bases from V and 5 from J, leaving 18 bases between them. The CDR3 loop is CASSRDLATSTGELFF. The DNA of the CDR3 is TGTGCCAGCAGTAGGGACTTAGCGACAAGTACCGGGGAGCTGTTTTTT.

This clonotype was detected many times. The genes are TRBV3-1 and TRBJ2-7, with D maybe TRBD2 (6 bases). The V gene lost 0 bases and the J gene lost 5 bases, with 14 bases spanning the gap. The CDR3 has 15 amino acids. Germline lookup yields CDR1 LGHDT and CDR2 YNNKEL (reference sequence). The CDR3, as DNA: TGTGCCAGCAGCCAAGAGGGACTTAGGTCCCACGAGCAGTACTTC. Translated, it gives CASSQEGLRSHEQYF.

Only one count was recorded for this clonotype. The junction departs from the called germline gene at one end, perhaps through a read error. V usage is TRBV7-2 and J usage is TRBJ1-6, with TRBD1 matching over 10 bases. Germline V lookup: CDR1 SGHTA, CDR2 FQGNSA. This CDR3 is 14 amino acids long. CDR3 in amino acids: CASSPGQGVPPLNF. The CDR3 nucleotides read TGTGCCAGCAGCCCCGGACAGGGGGTGCCACCCCTCAACTTT.

This clonotype showed up many times. This chain links TRBV5-5 with TRBJ2-7; 8 nucleotides align to TRBD2. CDR1 is SGHKS, CDR2 YYEKEE, per germline (reference sequence). V was clipped by 4 bases and J by 2 bases; unmatched bases: 5. The CDR3 runs 14 residues. The CDR3 sequence: CASSPGGGAYEQYF. Written as DNA, the CDR3 is TGTGCCAGCAGCCCGGGAGGGGGGGCCTACGAGCAGTACTTC.

In its sample, this clonotype was seen many times. This chain links TRBV5-1 with TRBJ1-1; a weak D match, TRBD1 (6 bases). Trimming removed 4 bases from V and 6 bases from J, with 19 bases in between. This CDR3 region has 15 residues. The V gene's germline CDR1 is SGHRS and CDR2 YFSETQ. The CDR3 region is CASSPGGTWMAEAFF. The DNA of the CDR3 is TGCGCCAGCAGCCCGGGGGGCACTTGGATGGCTGAAGCTTTCTTT.

This clonotype has at least ten counts. The rearrangement uses TRBV5-5 and TRBJ2-4; possibly TRBD1 or TRBD2 for D (5 bases each). The germline gives CDR1 SGHKS, CDR2 YYEKEE (reference sequence). V was shortened by 2 bases and J by 6 bases, with 12 bases between the two germline ends. This CDR3 has 14 amino acids. The CDR3 region is CASSFGGQANIQYF. CDR3 nucleotide sequence: TGTGCCAGCAGCTTTGGGGGTCAGGCAAACATTCAGTACTTC.

The chain uses TRBV5-1 and TRBJ1-2; 8 nucleotides line up with TRBD1. Per germline, CDR1 SGHRS and CDR2 YFSETQ. Germline trimming cut 3 bases from V and 8 bases from J; bases unmatched to any gene: 3. The CDR3 has 12 amino acids. The CDR3: CASSYDRGGYTF. CDR3 nucleotides: TGCGCCAGCAGCTATGACAGGGGCGGCTACACCTTC.

This clonotype has ten or more counts. V and J are TRBV5-1 and TRBJ1-3; D uncertain. Trimming removed 1 base from V and 0 bases from J, with 8 bases in between. CDR3 length: 15 amino acids. Germline V gives CDR1 SGHRS, CDR2 YFSETQ. CDR3 nucleotides: TGCGCCAGCAGCTTGAGCCGGAGCTCTGGAAACACCATATATTTT. Its protein product is CASSLSRSSGNTIYF.

This clonotype came up many times. V usage is TRBV20-1 and J usage is TRBJ2-1; 7 bases are shared with TRBD2. The CDR3 consists of 16 residues. J gave up 4 bases and V 0 bases, and 9 bases lay outside the gene matches. CDR1 and CDR2 from the germline V gene are DFQATT and SNEGSKA (reference sequence). The CDR3 DNA is TGCAGTGCTAGAGATCCCGCTAGCGGCTCATACAATGAGCAGTTCTTC. Translation gives CSARDPASGSYNEQFF.

Ten or more counts support this clonotype. This chain links TRBV20-1 with TRBJ2-3; D gene ambiguous. The CDR3 has 14 residues. V lost 0 bases to trimming and J lost 0 bases, with 7 bases between them. Germline CDR1 is DFQATT and CDR2 is SNEGSKA (reference sequence). CDR3 region: CSARDAWSTDTQYF. The CDR3 coding sequence is TGCAGTGCTAGAGATGCTTGGAGCACAGATACGCAGTATTTT.

This clonotype was seen repeatedly, ten times or more. V gene TRBV28 combines with J gene TRBJ2-7; possible D gene TRBD1, 6 bases. This CDR3 spans 14 amino acids. V dropped 3 bases and J dropped 7 bases, with 16 bases sitting between them. Germline V gene lookup returns CDR1 MDHEN and CDR2 SYDVKM. Written as DNA, the CDR3 is TGTGCCAGCAGTTTCAACCTCCAGGGGTGGGAGCAGTACTTC. As protein: CASSFNLQGWEQYF.

This clonotype came up many times. This chain uses TRBV5-1 with TRBJ2-3; weak D call: TRBD1 (6 bases). The CDR3 covers 13 residues. The ends were cut back, 6 bases at V and 0 bases at J, with 8 bases in the middle. Germline V gene sequence: CDR1 SGHRS, CDR2 YFSETQ. The CDR3 reads CASTGQSTDTQYF. The DNA of the CDR3 is TGCGCCAGCACCGGACAGAGCACAGATACGCAGTATTTT.

This clonotype has at least ten counts. The chain couples TRBV20-1 to TRBJ2-7, with TRBD1 as a possible D gene (6 bases). Germline values: CDR1 DFQATT, CDR2 SNEGSKA (reference sequence). The V and J ends lost 1 base and 4 bases respectively, with 14 bases between them. The CDR3 runs to 14 residues. CDR3 DNA sequence: TGCAGTGCTAGAGGGCAGGGGCGTTTGTACGAGCAGTACTTC. Translation: CSARGQGRLYEQYF.

This clonotype occurred many times. The chain recombines TRBV5-1 with TRBJ2-5; D may be TRBD1 or TRBD2 (6 bases each). Trimming took 0 bases from V and 0 from J, leaving 12 bases between them. Germline loops: CDR1 SGHRS, CDR2 YFSETQ. This CDR3 has 16 amino acids. The CDR3 nucleotides are TGCGCCAGCAGCTTGGTTGGGGGGCAGAACCAAGAGACCCAGTACTTC. It encodes CASSLVGGQNQETQYF.

This clonotype was recorded many times. This chain links TRBV14 with TRBJ2-7, with D tentatively TRBD1 (6 bases). Germline V gene sequence: CDR1 SGHDN, CDR2 FVKESK. This CDR3 spans 15 amino acids. V was pared by 1 base and J by 2 bases, with 12 bases between. The CDR3 nucleotides are TGTGCCAGCAGCCAAGTCCGGACAGATCCCTACGAGCAGTACTTC. This translates into CASSQVRTDPYEQYF.

CDR3 protein: CASSFGDRAYEQYF. The CDR3 DNA is TGCGCCAGCAGCTTTGGGGACAGGGCCTACGAGCAGTACTTC. The chain carries TRBV5-1 and TRBJ2-7; 9 nucleotides agree with TRBD1. CDR1 and CDR2 (germline): SGHRS, YFSETQ. The CDR3 consists of 14 residues. V lost 2 bases and J lost 2; bases outside the gene matches: 2. The variable domain in full, completed from reference TRBV5-1 and TRBJ2-7, reads KAGVTQTPRYLIKTRGQQVTLSCSPISGHRSVSWYQQTPGQGLQFLFEYFSETQRNKGNFPGRFSGRQFSNSRSEMNVSTLELGDSALYLCASSFGDRAYEQYFGPGTRLTVT.

The CDR3 bases are TGCGCCAGCAGACCGGGACAGGGGACCTACAATGAGCAGTTCTTC. Encoded protein: CASRPGQGTYNEQFF. The genes are TRBV5-1 and TRBJ2-1; 10 bases line up with TRBD1. In germline, CDR1 is SGHRS, CDR2 YFSETQ. Losses at the gene ends were 5 bases for V and 2 bases for J; bases not matched to a gene: 4. CDR3 length equals 15 residues.

This clonotype was observed many times. This chain uses TRBV5-1 with TRBJ2-1; 7 nucleotides line up with TRBD1. The germline gives CDR1 SGHRS, CDR2 YFSETQ. V lost 0 bases and J lost 14; bases outside the gene matches: 11. The CDR3 length is 14 residues. CDR3 protein: CASSLGDRAVGEFF. The DNA for the CDR3 is TGCGCCAGCAGCTTGGGTGACAGGGCCGTGGGGGAGTTCTTC.

This clonotype occurred many times. The chain is built from TRBV2 and TRBJ1-1; 9 positions agree with TRBD1. The CDR3 sequence is 15 residues long. V was pared by 4 bases and J by 0 bases, with 3 bases of the junction left unmatched. Germline CDR1 SNHLY, CDR2 FYNNEI. The CDR3 coding sequence is TGTGCCAGCAGTGGGGACAGGGACATGAACACTGAAGCTTTCTTT. It is translated as CASSGDRDMNTEAFF.

This clonotype was detected many times. The genes are TRBV5-1 and TRBJ2-7; D unresolved. Germline V gene sequence: CDR1 SGHRS, CDR2 YFSETQ. Trimming removed 5 bases at V and 4 bases at J, with 13 bases between. The CDR3 length is 13 residues. DNA of the CDR3: TGCGCCAGCAGTTACGAGGATGGGTACGAGCAGTACTTC. Its translation: CASSYEDGYEQYF.

In its sample, this clonotype was seen many times. This chain connects TRBV10-1 to TRBJ2-2; D perhaps matches TRBD1 (6 bases). Germline CDR1 WNHNN, CDR2 SYGVQD (reference sequence). V was shortened by 0 bases and J by 1 base, with 6 bases between the two germline ends. CDR3 length equals 15 residues. In DNA, the CDR3 is TGCGCCAGCAGTGAGTCGGGACAGAACACCGGGGAGCTGTTTTTT. It yields the protein CASSESGQNTGELFF.

This clonotype was seen only a few times. This chain connects TRBV5-1 to TRBJ2-7; 7 nucleotides align to TRBD1. The junction had 4 bases not matched to a gene; V was cut back by 4 bases and J by 3 bases. The CDR3 has 13 amino acids. Germline CDR1 is SGHRS and CDR2 is YFSETQ. The CDR3 here is CASSRDRNYEQYF. The CDR3 DNA reads as TGCGCCAGCAGCCGGGACAGAAACTACGAGCAGTACTTC.

This clonotype showed up many times. This chain joins TRBV9 and TRBJ1-1; 7 bases align to TRBD1. Germline lookup yields CDR1 SGDLS and CDR2 YYNGEE. The CDR3 runs 15 residues. Trimming removed 4 bases from V and 2 bases from J; junction bases left unmatched: 8. The CDR3 nucleotides are TGTGCCAGCAGCCCGAGGGAAGGGGGCAACACTGAAGCTTTCTTT. Its protein is CASSPREGGNTEAFF.

The chain employs TRBV20-1 and TRBJ1-2; D remains ambiguous. The CDR3 extends over 14 amino acids. V was shortened by 4 bases and J by 3 bases, with 15 bases between the two germline ends. The germline V gene encodes CDR1 DFQATT and CDR2 SNEGSKA (reference sequence). The CDR3 DNA reads TGCAGTGCTACGACACAACTCTTCCACTATGGCTACACCTTC. This encodes CSATTQLFHYGYTF.

This clonotype was seen repeatedly, ten times or more. The chain has TRBV25-1 and TRBJ2-5, with 9 bases aligning to TRBD1. CDR1 is MGHDK, CDR2 SYGVNS, per germline. J lost 5 bases, V lost 0 bases, and 1 base had no gene match. The CDR3 is made up of 14 amino acids. CDR3 DNA: TGTGCCAGCAGTGAATATGACAGGGGGGAGACCCAGTACTTC. Protein product: CASSEYDRGETQYF.

V and J are TRBV20-1 and TRBJ2-1; 12 bases agree with TRBD2. CDR1 DFQATT and CDR2 SNEGSKA come from the germline V gene (reference sequence). The CDR3 covers 15 residues. V lost 4 bases, J lost 9 bases, and 10 bases stayed unmatched. CDR3 DNA: TGCAGTGCTAACAGAAGACTAGCGGGAGAAGGTGAGCAGTTCTTC. Translation: CSANRRLAGEGEQFF.

This clonotype appeared many times. The rearrangement links TRBV20-1 to TRBJ2-7; no clear D. This CDR3 comprises 13 residues. Between the trimmed V and J ends, which lost 1 base and 5 bases, there was a span of 12 bases. CDR1 and CDR2 from the germline V gene are DFQATT and SNEGSKA (reference sequence). DNA for the CDR3: TGCAGTGCTAGAGTTACCTTCAAGGACGAGCAGTACTTC. Translating gives CSARVTFKDEQYF.